The 13 T cell receptor beta chains in this list originate from one sample, sequenced in a study of identical twins. TCRdb independently ran MiXCR on the 5' RACE reads; one entry per CDR3 protein. Found here are about 720,000 distinct CDR3 sequences, 8.5% to 9.5% of them singletons; the top ten hold around 0.98%. These same data were also listed under a study on yellow fever vaccine responses in identical twins.

Sequenced sample: PBMCs. These receptors came from a woman aged 18 to 35 in good health.

This clonotype was detected ten times or more. The chain employs TRBV27 and TRBJ2-1, with a weak D call TRBD2 (6 bases). Per the germline V gene, CDR1 is MNHEY and CDR2 is SMNVEV (reference sequence). The ends were cut back, 4 bases at V and 3 bases at J, with 7 bases in the middle. CDR3 size: 13 residues. In nucleotides, the CDR3 is TGTGCCAGCAGTTCGACTAGCTACAATGAGCAGTTCTTC. Translation gives CASSSTSYNEQFF.

This clonotype was detected many times. The chain is built from TRBV27 and TRBJ2-4, with 14 bases lining up with TRBD2. The V and J ends lost 5 bases and 0 bases, in that order; junction bases with no gene match: 6. The germline V gene has CDR1 MNHEY and CDR2 SMNVEV (reference sequence). CDR3 length equals 18 residues. The CDR3 coding sequence is TGTGCCAGCAGTCCGGGACTAGCGGGGGATATAGCCAAAAACATTCAGTACTTC. Translation gives CASSPGLAGDIAKNIQYF.

V is TRBV2 and J is TRBJ2-7; D perhaps matches TRBD1 (6 bases). The germline V and J ends were trimmed by 9 bases and 0 bases, with 12 bases remaining between them. Looked up from germline, CDR1 is SNHLY and CDR2 is FYNNEI. The CDR3 loop spans 13 amino acids. CDR3 DNA: TGTGCCAGTGGGCCAGGGGCCTCCTACGAGCAGTACTTC. Protein product: CASGPGASYEQYF.

This clonotype appeared a few times. The rearrangement uses TRBV5-1 and TRBJ1-5; D is perhaps TRBD1 (6 bases). This CDR3 region has 13 residues. Trimming took off 4 bases at V and 5 bases at J, with 10 bases between the two ends. CDR1 and CDR2 (germline): SGHRS, YFSETQ. The CDR3 loop reads CASSVDRDQPQHF. The DNA of the CDR3 is TGCGCCAGCAGCGTGGACAGAGATCAGCCCCAGCATTTT.

This clonotype was counted ten times or more. The gene calls are TRBV7-9 and TRBJ1-1, with 8 bases aligning to TRBD1. V lost 6 bases and J lost 0; bases outside the gene matches: 3. The germline gives CDR1 SEHNR, CDR2 FQNEAQ (reference sequence). The CDR3 contains 14 residues. CDR3 protein: CASRPDRVNTEAFF. The CDR3, as DNA: TGTGCCAGCAGACCGGACAGGGTGAACACTGAAGCTTTCTTT.

This rearrangement joins TRBV11-2 to TRBJ2-2; the D gene is possibly TRBD1 (5 bases). Germline-derived CDR1 and CDR2 are SGHAT and FQNNGV. Trimming shortened V by 1 base and J by 0 bases, and 18 bases separated the two germline ends. The CDR3 length is 19 residues. The CDR3 sequence is CASSLGPWAGSANTGELFF. The CDR3 nucleotides read TGTGCCAGCAGCTTAGGTCCTTGGGCAGGGTCGGCGAACACCGGGGAGCTGTTTTTT.

In its sample, this clonotype was seen a few times. The chain couples TRBV9 to TRBJ1-1; D may be TRBD1 (5 bases). Trimming cost V 3 bases and J 3 bases, with 15 bases left between them. This CDR3 comprises 15 residues. Germline V lookup: CDR1 SGDLS, CDR2 YYNGEE. The CDR3 spells CASSALAGGDTEAFF. The CDR3, as DNA: TGTGCCAGCAGCGCCTTGGCCGGGGGGGACACTGAAGCTTTCTTT.

This clonotype was found many times. The chain combines TRBV12-3 or TRBV12-4 with TRBJ2-3; D is ambiguous. With 5 bases removed from V and 2 bases from J, the gap between germline ends came to 11 bases. The CDR3 covers 14 residues. CDR3 region: CASSRRTATDTQYF. The CDR3 DNA reads TGTGCCAGCAGTCGACGGACCGCCACAGATACGCAGTATTTT.

The chain carries TRBV29-1 and TRBJ2-2, with a weak D call TRBD2 (5 bases). Trimming removed 7 bases from V and 7 bases from J, with 10 bases in between. Germline CDR1 reads SQVTM; CDR2 reads ANQGSEA. CDR3 length: 11 residues. CDR3 in amino acids: CSGGSGGELFF. The CDR3 DNA is TGCAGCGGTGGAAGCGGCGGGGAGCTGTTTTTT.

The chain links TRBV7-9 to TRBJ2-3, with 12 nucleotides matching TRBD2. The V and J ends lost 4 bases and 1 base, in that order; junction bases with no gene match: 6. This CDR3 contains 17 residues. Per germline, CDR1 SEHNR and CDR2 FQNEAQ (reference sequence). The CDR3 sequence: CASSWLAGGRGTDTQYF. CDR3 nucleotide sequence: TGTGCCAGCAGCTGGCTAGCGGGGGGGCGCGGCACAGATACGCAGTATTTT. Together with reference TRBV7-9 and TRBJ2-3, the CDR3 gives the full variable domain: DTGVSQNPRHKITKRGQNVTFRCDPISEHNRLYWYRQTLGQGPEFLTYFQNEAQLEKSRLLSDRFSAERPKGSFSTLEIQRTEQGDSAMYLCASSWLAGGRGTDTQYFGPGTRLTVL.

This clonotype has only a few counts. The rearrangement uses TRBV9 and TRBJ2-1; 8 bases map to TRBD2. V dropped 3 bases and J dropped 3; count of bases not matched to a gene: 11. The CDR3 contains 17 residues. Looked up from germline, CDR1 is SGDLS and CDR2 is YYNGEE. The CDR3 DNA reads TGTGCCAGCAGCGAGGAGGGACTAGTCCACCTCTACAATGAGCAGTTCTTC. This codes for CASSEEGLVHLYNEQFF.

This chain links TRBV4-2 with TRBJ2-3; 11 nucleotides align to TRBD2. Germline CDR1 and CDR2: LGHNA and YNFKEQ. The V gene end was trimmed by 0 bases and the J gene end by 2 bases; junction bases not matched to a gene: 4. This CDR3 is built from 17 residues. The DNA for the CDR3 is TGTGCCAGCAGCCAAGAAGGGACTAGCGGATTCACAGATACGCAGTATTTT. It specifies CASSQEGTSGFTDTQYF.

This clonotype was picked up many times. The rearrangement joins TRBV28 to TRBJ2-2, with TRBD1 identical over 12 bases. Germline CDR1 MDHEN, CDR2 SYDVKM. The length of the CDR3 is 16 residues. J was trimmed by 8 bases and V by 5 bases; bases with no gene match: 9. The CDR3 DNA follows: TGTGCCAGCAGTAACCGGGACAGGGGGCCGGGTGGGGAGCTGTTTTTT. Amino acid sequence: CASSNRDRGPGGELFF. Based on the CDR3 plus reference TRBV28 and TRBJ2-2, the full variable domain is DVKVTQSSRYLVKRTGEKVFLECVQDMDHENMFWYRQDPGLGLRLIYFSYDVKMKEKGDIPEGYSVSREKKERFSLILESASTNQTSMYLCASSNRDRGPGGELFFGEGSRLTVL.